The 27 T cell receptor beta chains given below trace back to one sample, sequenced in a study of blood T cell repertoires in COVID-19. Assay: immunoSEQ multiplex PCR; the TCRdb copy retains only in-frame clones and omits some. Seen here are 120,000 or so clones, approximately 67% observed once, and the top ten hold about 8.3%. Sample: peripheral blood. Source of these receptors: a woman between 55 and 75 years old with acute or convalescent COVID-19.

The chain uses TRBV23-1 and TRBJ2-7, with 9 bases lining up with TRBD1. TRBV23-1 is known as an ORF, though its function is uncertain. V gave up 10 bases and J gave up 3 bases; unmatched junction bases: 10. The CDR3 covers 14 residues. This CDR3 reads CAITSTGGFYEQYF. In DNA form, the CDR3 reads TGCGCCATAACCTCGACAGGGGGTTTCTACGAGCAGTACTTC.

CDR3 in amino acids: CASRDGVIGQPQHF. The CDR3 bases are TGTGCCAGCAGAGACGGAGTAATAGGTCAGCCCCAGCATTTT. The chain joins TRBV2 to TRBJ1-5, with unresolved D. CDR1 is SNHLY, CDR2 FYNNEI, per germline. This CDR3 spans 14 amino acids. The ends were cut back, 6 bases at V and 6 bases at J, with 15 bases in the middle.

V is TRBV7-9 and J is TRBJ2-7, with 7 positions matching TRBD1. Trimming cost V 5 bases and J 3 bases; bases outside gene matches: 10. This CDR3 has 15 residues. Germline V CDR1 and CDR2: SEHNR, FQNEAQ (reference sequence). The CDR3 is CASSNEWDSLYEQYF. The CDR3 nucleotides are TGTGCCAGCAGCAATGAATGGGACAGTCTCTACGAGCAGTACTTC. Full variable domain (outside the CDR3, taken from reference TRBV7-9 and TRBJ2-7): DTGVSQNPRHKITKRGQNVTFRCDPISEHNRLYWYRQTLGQGPEFLTYFQNEAQLEKSRLLSDRFSAERPKGSFSTLEIQRTEQGDSAMYLCASSNEWDSLYEQYFGPGTRLTVT.

This chain joins TRBV18 and TRBJ2-7; D may be TRBD1 (7 bases). The V end was cut by 2 bases, the J end by 7 bases, with 18 bases between. CDR3 size: 15 residues. Germline V gene lookup returns CDR1 KGHSH and CDR2 LQKENI. DNA of the CDR3: TGTGCCAGCTCACCAGTGACAGGGAGGCTGGGGGAGCAGTACTTC. Amino acids: CASSPVTGRLGEQYF.

This clone was picked up a small number of times. The chain is built from TRBV27 and TRBJ2-7; 7 bases map to TRBD1. Germline lookup yields CDR1 MNHEY and CDR2 SMNVEV (reference sequence). The CDR3 sequence is 12 residues long. The V gene end was trimmed by 6 bases and the J gene end by 6 bases; junction bases not matched to a gene: 5. The chain's CDR3 is CASRDTGAEQYF. The CDR3 coding sequence is TGTGCCAGCAGAGATACAGGGGCCGAGCAGTACTTC.

The rearrangement joins TRBV7-9 to TRBJ1-4; TRBD1 might be the D (6 bases). This CDR3 is built from 18 residues. Trimming left V 0 bases short and J 7 bases short, with 21 bases between. Looked up from germline, CDR1 is SEHNR and CDR2 is FQNEAQ (reference sequence). The CDR3, as DNA: TGTGCCAGCAGCTTAGCGCAAGGCCCGAACAGGGCAGGTGAAAAACTGTTTTTT. It encodes CASSLAQGPNRAGEKLFF.

This clone was seen at least ten times. V usage is TRBV9 and J usage is TRBJ1-1, with 9 positions matching TRBD1. V was pared by 0 bases and J by 6 bases, with 9 bases of the junction left unmatched. The V gene's germline CDR1 is SGDLS and CDR2 YYNGEE. This CDR3 comprises 16 residues. The CDR3 DNA reads TGTGCCAGCAGCGTAGGGACAGGGGATTTATTCGCTGAAGCTTTCTTT. Translating gives CASSVGTGDLFAEAFF.

A remark on this clone: Different DNA sequences within this sample yield the same CDR3. J is TRBJ1-5 and V is TRBV12-3 or TRBV12-4, with D perhaps TRBD1 (5 bases). The CDR3 loop spans 13 amino acids. V was pared by 2 bases and J by 7 bases, with 9 bases between. CDR3 sequence reads: CASSLSGNQPQHF. The DNA for the CDR3 is TGTGCCAGCAGTTTATCAGGGAACCAGCCCCAGCATTTT.

V and J are TRBV7-2 and TRBJ2-7; the match to TRBD2 covers 9 bases. CDR3 length equals 15 residues. The ends lost 5 bases at V and 4 bases at J; junction bases unmatched: 9. CDR1 is SGHTA, CDR2 FQGNSA, per germline. The CDR3 DNA reads TGTGCCAGCAGCCGTCCGGGACTAGCTAAGTACGAGCAGTACTTC. This sequence encodes CASSRPGLAKYEQYF.

This clone was observed once. The rearrangement links TRBV6-1 to TRBJ1-2; the match to TRBD1 covers 8 bases. CDR3 size: 14 residues. Germline V gives CDR1 MNHNS, CDR2 SASEGT. J lost 7 bases, V lost 2 bases, and 6 bases had no gene match. As DNA, the CDR3 is TGTGCCAGCAGTGAAATGACGGGACAGGCTGGCTACACCTTC. Its translation: CASSEMTGQAGYTF.

This clone was detected only a few times. In nucleotides, the CDR3 is TGTGCCAGCTCACTCGGGACAATCTCACCCCTCCACTTT. Amino acids: CASSLGTISPLHF. The chain joins TRBV18 to TRBJ1-6; possible D gene TRBD1, 6 bases. This CDR3 is built from 13 residues. Per the germline V gene, CDR1 is KGHSH and CDR2 is LQKENI. The V end was cut by 4 bases, the J end by 10 bases, with 11 bases between.

This clone was detected once. This rearrangement joins TRBV25-1 to TRBJ2-7, with 7 bases lining up with TRBD1. This CDR3 contains 15 residues. Trimming cost V 3 bases and J 4 bases; bases outside gene matches: 9. Germline CDR1 reads MGHDK; CDR2 reads SYGVNS. The CDR3 region has the DNA TGTGCCAGCAGTGACCCCGGGACAGCCTTTTACGAGCAGTACTTC. Protein product: CASSDPGTAFYEQYF.

V is TRBV30 and J is TRBJ1-2; D unresolved. Trimming took off 4 bases at V and 4 bases at J, with 19 bases between the two ends. The CDR3 contains 15 residues. Germline V CDR1 and CDR2: GTSNPN, SVGIG (reference sequence). The CDR3 sequence: CAWMRVGGLPYGYTF. The CDR3 DNA reads TGTGCCTGGATGAGGGTCGGCGGGCTCCCCTATGGCTACACCTTC.

V and J are TRBV29-1 and TRBJ2-3; 9 bases agree with TRBD2. V gave up 8 bases and J gave up 6 bases; unmatched junction bases: 12. The CDR3 spans 14 residues. The germline V gene encodes CDR1 SQVTM and CDR2 ANQGSEA. Here the CDR3 reads CSFIPGSGGDTQYF. CDR3 DNA: TGCAGCTTTATCCCGGGGAGCGGGGGGGATACGCAGTATTTT.

The chain is built from TRBV9 and TRBJ2-5, with D perhaps TRBD1 (6 bases). V was pared by 2 bases and J by 4 bases, with 18 bases between. The CDR3 totals 16 residues. The germline V gene encodes CDR1 SGDLS and CDR2 YYNGEE. The CDR3 region is CASSVSTGPRGETQYF. The CDR3 DNA follows: TGTGCCAGCAGCGTCAGCACAGGGCCCCGGGGAGAGACCCAGTACTTC. Filled out from reference TRBV9 and TRBJ2-5, the complete variable domain reads DSGVTQTPKHLITATGQRVTLRCSPRSGDLSVYWYQQSLDQGLQFLIQYYNGEERAKGNILERFSAQQFPDLHSELNLSSLELGDSALYFCASSVSTGPRGETQYFGPGTRLLVL.

V and J are TRBV9 and TRBJ1-3, with D uncertain. CDR1 is SGDLS and CDR2 is YYNGEE in the germline V gene. This CDR3 is 16 amino acids long. V lost 0 bases and J lost 1, with 11 bases in between. The CDR3 here is CASSVGYGVSGNTIYF. For the CDR3, the DNA is TGTGCCAGCAGCGTAGGATACGGGGTGTCTGGAAACACCATATATTTT.

This chain joins TRBV29-1 and TRBJ1-1; TRBD1 matches 11 bases. V dropped 4 bases and J dropped 3; count of bases not matched to a gene: 4. Germline V gene data show CDR1 as SQVTM and CDR2 as ANQGSEA. The CDR3 sequence is 14 residues long. In DNA, the CDR3 is TGCAGCGTTGGGACAGGGGGCGCCGACACTGAAGCTTTCTTT. As protein: CSVGTGGADTEAFF. Variable domain in full (rest from reference TRBV29-1 and TRBJ1-1): SAVISQKPSRDICQRGTSLTIQCQVDSQVTMMFWYRQQPGQSLTLIATANQGSEATYESGFVIDKFPISRPNLTFSTLTVSNMSPEDSSIYLCSVGTGGADTEAFFGQGTRLTVV.

This clone is a singleton in its sample. The chain joins TRBV7-6 to TRBJ1-1; 8 bases map to TRBD1. CDR1 and CDR2 from the germline V gene are SGHVS and FNYEAQ. The junction had 13 bases not matched to a gene; V was cut back by 4 bases and J by 6 bases. CDR3 length equals 16 residues. The CDR3 sequence: CASSSGQGGMFAEAFF. Written as DNA, the CDR3 is TGTGCCAGCAGCTCCGGACAGGGAGGGATGTTCGCTGAAGCTTTCTTT.

The J gene is TRBJ2-2, the V gene TRBV11-2, with 8 nucleotides matching TRBD1. The germline gives CDR1 SGHAT, CDR2 FQNNGV. Trimming removed 5 bases from V and 4 bases from J; junction bases left unmatched: 6. The CDR3 contains 15 residues. The CDR3 loop reads CASSPGTGVTGELFF. The CDR3 DNA sequence: TGTGCCAGCAGCCCCGGGACAGGAGTCACCGGGGAGCTGTTTTTT.

This clone turned up a few times. The chain uses TRBV28 and TRBJ1-2, with TRBD1 matching over 8 bases. Germline CDR1 and CDR2: MDHEN and SYDVKM. The V segment lost 5 bases and the J segment 8 bases; nucleotides outside the gene matches: 10. This CDR3 contains 14 residues. This CDR3 reads CASSLDRAKEGYTF. CDR3 sequence (DNA): TGTGCCAGCAGTCTGGACAGGGCTAAGGAGGGCTACACCTTC.

The chain's CDR3 is CASREQGYSYEQYF. For the CDR3, the DNA is TGTGCCAGTAGAGAACAGGGATACTCCTACGAGCAGTACTTC. The chain recombines TRBV19 with TRBJ2-7, with TRBD1 as a possible D gene (6 bases). The CDR3 runs 14 residues. Looked up from germline, CDR1 is LNHDA and CDR2 is SQIVND (reference sequence). Trimming took 6 bases from V and 0 from J, leaving 12 bases between them.

The genes are TRBV6-2 or TRBV6-3 and TRBJ1-2; 8 positions agree with TRBD1. CDR3 length: 15 amino acids. With 5 bases clipped from V and 2 bases from J, the junction kept 7 bases outside the gene matches. The V gene's germline CDR1 is MNHEY and CDR2 SVGEGT. CDR3 DNA: TGTGCCAGCAGTCTCCGGACAGGGATCAACTATGGCTACACCTTC. It codes for CASSLRTGINYGYTF.

This chain connects TRBV6-4 to TRBJ2-3; 10 bases fit TRBD2. This CDR3 has 15 residues. The V gene end was trimmed by 3 bases and the J gene end by 5 bases; junction bases not matched to a gene: 5. The germline gives CDR1 MRHNA, CDR2 SNTAGT. CDR3 amino acids: CASSETSGAGDTQYF. The DNA for the CDR3 is TGTGCCAGCAGTGAAACTAGCGGGGCCGGAGATACGCAGTATTTT.

This chain uses TRBV7-3 with TRBJ2-1, with D possibly matching TRBD1 (6 bases). The V gene's germline CDR1 is SGHTA and CDR2 FQGTGA. There are 14 residues in the CDR3. The germline V and J ends were trimmed by 3 bases and 6 bases, with 12 bases remaining between them. CDR3 coding DNA: TGTGCCAGCAGCTTCGGTTCCAGGGGCAATGAGCAGTTCTTC. This gives the protein CASSFGSRGNEQFF.

The V gene is TRBV2, the J gene TRBJ2-1; TRBD2 aligns across 15 bases. Germline assignment: CDR1 SNHLY and CDR2 FYNNEI. The V and J ends lost 7 bases and 12 bases, in that order; junction bases with no gene match: 10. The CDR3 runs to 15 residues. CDR3 loop: CASTTRTSGGAGQFF. The CDR3 coding sequence is TGTGCCAGCACTACACGGACTAGCGGGGGGGCCGGGCAGTTCTTC.

This clone came up a few times. V usage is TRBV6-2 or TRBV6-3 and J usage is TRBJ1-5; D is unresolved. The CDR3 runs 16 residues. V dropped 6 bases and J dropped 0 bases, with 15 bases sitting between them. Germline V gene lookup returns CDR1 MNHEY and CDR2 SVGEGT. In DNA, the CDR3 is TGTGCCAGCAGCCCTAATATGAGATTTAGCAATCAGCCCCAGCATTTT. This sequence encodes CASSPNMRFSNQPQHF.

The chain couples TRBV7-9 to TRBJ2-3; a possible D gene is TRBD1 (5 bases). The CDR3 contains 12 residues. With 2 bases removed from V and 6 bases from J, the gap between germline ends came to 6 bases. Germline V CDR1 and CDR2: SEHNR, FQNEAQ (reference sequence). The DNA of the CDR3 is TGTGCCAGCAGCTTACAGGGCGATACGCAGTATTTT. The encoded protein is CASSLQGDTQYF.